This TCR beta chain was observed in a study of blood T cell repertoires in COVID-19. Study information: Researchers got acute and convalescent COVID-19 samples from the United States, Italy and Spain.

In the authors' workflow: Amplification of reference gene primers was used by the study to estimate nucleated cell counts. Some clones are missing from TCRdb's copy, which holds only in-frame ones; the method was immunoSEQ multiplex PCR. V, J and clone size reflect that table, while D and trimming were determined from the DNA. The sample lists approximately 210,000 clones, about 88% occurring once. This clone has a handful of counts. From germline, CDR1 is MDHEN and CDR2 SYDVKM. The CDR3 contains 12 residues. V lost 11 bases and J 4 bases, leaving 14 bases between the germline ends. The source material was peripheral blood. The clonotype originates from a woman aged 40 to 50 who had recovered from COVID-19. The V gene is TRBV28, the J gene TRBJ1-1; possible D gene TRBD1, 6 bases. CDR3 sequence reads: CALQGRSTEAFF. The CDR3 DNA sequence: TGTGCCTTACAGGGAAGAAGCACTGAAGCTTTCTTT.